The sequence of this T cell receptor beta chain was determined in a study of multiple sclerosis patients with progressive multifocal leukoencephalopathy (dated by TCRdb to about 2019). Broadly, across the study: Peripheral T and B cells were examined in MS patients who went on to develop PML (4 under natalizumab, 1 after alemtuzumab) as well as in treated patients who did not. Longitudinal follow-up was performed in two natalizumab-treated patients who later developed PML, from before therapy through 6 and 12 months to PML onset. The study was designed to detect JC virus-specific or public T-cell expansions arising at the time of PML onset.

The CDR3 starts with the cysteine, ends with the phenylalanine, and has 16 residues. Solely the CDR3 DNA is kept, with 48 bases framed from the first base. The germline V gene yields LGHNA for CDR1 and YNFKEQ for CDR2. V sheds 6 bases and J sheds 3 bases, leaving 18 bases between their ends. About this clone: Its binding antigen is unknown. No much larger clone exists at a distance of one base, and base qualities are not known.

Using the immunoSEQ two-step multiplex PCR at survey-level depth, TRB CDR3 regions were amplified from genomic DNA. To estimate template counts and remove amplification bias, each PCR was spiked with synthetic inline TR CDR3 controls covering all V-J pairings. Reads went through processing to reduce amplification and sequencing bias, and quantification was done against synthetic TR CDR3 analogs. Regarding the original processing steps: Raw data were processed in ImmunoSEQ Analyzer, with out-of-frame sequences and CDR3s containing stop codons removed, and genes were named according to IMGT nomenclature. Normalized Shannon entropy, defined as 1 minus Pielou's evenness, served as the summary measure of repertoire diversity. Two TRB sequences were counted as identical only if the two sequences had the same V gene, J gene and CDR3. Public PML clonotypes were CDR3s found in two or more PML-onset samples but not found earlier, in controls, or in public databases. Position-by-position CDR3 amino acid composition was analyzed in Skylign with the observed count method. The clones in this table, taken by TCRdb from immuneACCESS, are in-frame only. Not every clone is retained; where verified, under half of the shortfall comes from an unresolved V gene, and the cause of the rest is unknown. From that table come the V and J calls and clone size; the DNA was used to work out D and trimming. In all, the sample holds more than 30,000 clones, and about nine tenths of those were seen once. The ten largest clones represent approximately 5.2% of the sample.

On the study overall, not on this receptor specifically: When PML developed, no shared TRBV or TRBJ gene usage and no preferred TRBV-TRBJ pairings were found. Although TRB clones above 0.5% frequency turned up only in PML patients, the clones expanded at PML onset were already present before and during natalizumab therapy. Lower normalized Shannon entropy suggested less diverse TRB repertoires in most PML patients, whereas the natalizumab-treated controls showed values near 1. Because of the small, descriptive cohort, whether findings reflect JC virus infection or general immunocompromise remained unclear. Analysis was restricted to peripheral blood, although for natalizumab-associated PML, cerebrospinal fluid or brain lymphocytes might be more informative.

The sample's time point, from its label and the paper: time of PML onset. According to the study, the label for this sample's treatment or condition signals: on natalizumab therapy at sampling. PML was diagnosed from clinical and MRI findings and confirmed by detection of JC virus DNA in cerebrospinal fluid. Among the natalizumab-treated patients, PML showed up after anywhere between about 16 and 60 months of natalizumab therapy. Every listed patient had earlier received interferon beta, and every PML patient was female. T3 blood samples were collected at the time of PML onset. Ficoll-Hypaque density gradient centrifugation was used to isolate peripheral blood mononuclear cells.

Here the sequenced sample was PBMCs, taken from a patient treated with natalizumab. The V and J genes are TRBV4-2 and TRBJ2-1; 5 matching bases give a weak D call of TRBD2. The TCR originated in a middle-aged woman with progressive multifocal leukoencephalopathy. The CDR3 has the sequence CASRNRASSDYNEQFF. The DNA sequence is as follows: TGTGCCAGCAGGAATCGGGCTAGCTCCGACTACAATGAGCAGTTCTTC.